This T cell receptor (beta chain) stems from a study of beta chain features in type 1 diabetes. At the level of the study: Sorted cell examination encompassed 100,000,000 or so cells across all samples.

CDR3 length equals 11 residues. CDR1 and CDR2 (germline): MRHNA, SNTAGT. V was shortened by 10 bases and J by 4 bases, with 10 bases between the two germline ends. The authors reverse transcribed all of the isolated RNA, so sequencing captured expressed TCRB transcripts. Using immunoSEQ multiplex PCR, the repertoire was profiled, and TCRdb retains in-frame clones only, with some absent. The sample includes 600,000 to 700,000 clones, roughly 12% of them seen just once. This clone was counted between two and nine times. As yet, its antigen is unknown. Study findings and constraints: TCRB CDR3 length was moderately but significantly reduced in all four CD4+ subsets of Type 1 diabetes patients. A greater similarity of naive, central memory and Treg TCRB repertoires was seen among patients than among healthy donors.

The sequenced sample was naive CD4+ T cells from blood. The genes are TRBV6-4 and TRBJ1-2; maybe TRBD1 (5 bases). The TCR comes from a man under 40 with type 1 diabetes. CDR3 in amino acids: CATGGPYGYTF. The CDR3 DNA reads TGTGCCACCGGGGGTCCCTATGGCTACACCTTC.